Sequencing of this T cell receptor (beta chain) was carried out in a study of siplizumab effects on memory and regulatory T cells. Generated by immunoSEQ multiplex PCR, the TCRdb table keeps only in-frame clones and is missing some. Among some 100,000 clones, 92% were seen once, and the ten largest hold around 0.68%. CDR1 and CDR2 (germline): SEHNR, FQNEAQ (reference sequence). The CDR3 runs 15 residues. V was pared by 2 bases and J by 3 bases, with 8 bases between. This receptor was identified in a human donor in good health. The sample taken for sequencing was Tregs sorted from blood. V usage is TRBV7-9 and J usage is TRBJ2-6; D is possibly TRBD1 (5 bases). DNA for the CDR3: TGTGCCAGCAGCTTAAGGGGCGGTGGGGCCAACGTCCTGACTTTC. This codes for CASSLRGGGANVLTF.